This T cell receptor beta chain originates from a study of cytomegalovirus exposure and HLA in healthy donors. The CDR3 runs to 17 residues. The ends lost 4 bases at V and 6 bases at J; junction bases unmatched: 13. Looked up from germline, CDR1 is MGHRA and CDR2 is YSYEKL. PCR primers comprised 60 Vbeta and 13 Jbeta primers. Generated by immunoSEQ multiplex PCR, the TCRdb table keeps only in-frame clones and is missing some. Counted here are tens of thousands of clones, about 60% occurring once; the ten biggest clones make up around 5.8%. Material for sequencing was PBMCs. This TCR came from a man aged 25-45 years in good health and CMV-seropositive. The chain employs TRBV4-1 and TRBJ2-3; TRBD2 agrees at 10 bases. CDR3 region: CASSPTARAGGPDTQYF. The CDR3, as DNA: TGCGCCAGCAGCCCTACCGCACGAGCGGGGGGGCCTGATACGCAGTATTTT.